A selection of T cell receptor beta chains follows, all from one sample in a study of shared clonotypes between healthy human individuals. Only in-frame clones appear in the TCRdb table, and some are missing; sequencing was by immunoSEQ multiplex PCR. In the table there are approximately 2,300,000 clones, 80% to 95% of which are singletons. Specimen: naive CD4+ T cells from PBMCs. These receptors originate from a man aged 18-30 years in good health. Some clones in this sample may be carry-over from other donors' samples. Each CDR3 is given with its conserved first and last residue.

J,V,CDR3
TRBJ1-5,TRBV27,CASSSGTGVRPQHF
TRBJ2-7,TRBV15,CATSRSDTAYEQYF
TRBJ2-3,TRBV7-9,CASSLRGAWMEGDTQYF
TRBJ1-1,TRBV19,CASTRLTGNTEAFF
TRBJ1-2,TRBV19,CASTQNRGWNYGYTF
TRBJ1-2,TRBV29-1,CSVGGPGQAYGYTF
TRBJ1-2,TRBV7-2,CASSPYYGYTF
TRBJ2-1,TRBV9,CASSVVPNAYNEQFF
TRBJ1-4,TRBV16,CASSSNRGQQKLFF
TRBJ2-2,TRBV5-1,CASSWLAGTSTGELFF
TRBJ1-1,TRBV1,CTSYRTPFLAAAEAFF
TRBJ1-1,TRBV21-1,CASSKGLRNTEAFF
TRBJ2-7,TRBV7-2,CASSSYLEQYF
TRBJ2-1,TRBV28,CASDTPRGEQFF
TRBJ2-2,TRBV6-5,CASSYSTGELFF
TRBJ2-5,TRBV6-6,CASSYSLGTGQETQYF
TRBJ1-2,TRBV6-5,CASSYVSGRADRGYTF
TRBJ2-7,TRBV11-2,CASSLDGVPYEQYF
TRBJ2-7,TRBV7-9,CASSSKGEQYF
TRBJ1-5,TRBV4-1,CASSQVLRDQPQHF